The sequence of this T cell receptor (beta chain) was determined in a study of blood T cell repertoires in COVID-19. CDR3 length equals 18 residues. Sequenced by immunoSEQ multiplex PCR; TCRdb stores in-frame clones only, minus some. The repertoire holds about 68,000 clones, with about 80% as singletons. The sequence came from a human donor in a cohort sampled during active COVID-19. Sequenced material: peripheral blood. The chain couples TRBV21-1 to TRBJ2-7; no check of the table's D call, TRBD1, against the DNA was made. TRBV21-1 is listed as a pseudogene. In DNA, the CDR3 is TGTGCCAGCGAGGGGACCGATTGGATAGGGGCAGGGGACTACGAGCAGTACTTC. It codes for CASEGTDWIGAGDYEQYF.